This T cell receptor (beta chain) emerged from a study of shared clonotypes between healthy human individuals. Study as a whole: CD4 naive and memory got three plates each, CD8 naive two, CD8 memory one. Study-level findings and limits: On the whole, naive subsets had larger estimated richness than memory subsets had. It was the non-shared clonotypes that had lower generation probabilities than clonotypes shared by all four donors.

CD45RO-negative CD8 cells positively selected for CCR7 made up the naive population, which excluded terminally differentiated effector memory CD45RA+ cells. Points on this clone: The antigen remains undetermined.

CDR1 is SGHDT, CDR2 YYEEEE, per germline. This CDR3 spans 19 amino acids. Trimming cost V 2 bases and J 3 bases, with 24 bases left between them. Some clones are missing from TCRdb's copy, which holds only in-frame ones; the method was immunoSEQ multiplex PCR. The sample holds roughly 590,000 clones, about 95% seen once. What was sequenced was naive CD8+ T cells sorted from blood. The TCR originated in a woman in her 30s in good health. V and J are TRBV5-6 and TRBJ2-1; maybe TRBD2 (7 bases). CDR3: CASSFETGASGTRYNEQFF. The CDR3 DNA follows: TGTGCCAGCAGCTTTGAGACAGGTGCGAGCGGGACGCGCTACAATGAGCAGTTCTTC.